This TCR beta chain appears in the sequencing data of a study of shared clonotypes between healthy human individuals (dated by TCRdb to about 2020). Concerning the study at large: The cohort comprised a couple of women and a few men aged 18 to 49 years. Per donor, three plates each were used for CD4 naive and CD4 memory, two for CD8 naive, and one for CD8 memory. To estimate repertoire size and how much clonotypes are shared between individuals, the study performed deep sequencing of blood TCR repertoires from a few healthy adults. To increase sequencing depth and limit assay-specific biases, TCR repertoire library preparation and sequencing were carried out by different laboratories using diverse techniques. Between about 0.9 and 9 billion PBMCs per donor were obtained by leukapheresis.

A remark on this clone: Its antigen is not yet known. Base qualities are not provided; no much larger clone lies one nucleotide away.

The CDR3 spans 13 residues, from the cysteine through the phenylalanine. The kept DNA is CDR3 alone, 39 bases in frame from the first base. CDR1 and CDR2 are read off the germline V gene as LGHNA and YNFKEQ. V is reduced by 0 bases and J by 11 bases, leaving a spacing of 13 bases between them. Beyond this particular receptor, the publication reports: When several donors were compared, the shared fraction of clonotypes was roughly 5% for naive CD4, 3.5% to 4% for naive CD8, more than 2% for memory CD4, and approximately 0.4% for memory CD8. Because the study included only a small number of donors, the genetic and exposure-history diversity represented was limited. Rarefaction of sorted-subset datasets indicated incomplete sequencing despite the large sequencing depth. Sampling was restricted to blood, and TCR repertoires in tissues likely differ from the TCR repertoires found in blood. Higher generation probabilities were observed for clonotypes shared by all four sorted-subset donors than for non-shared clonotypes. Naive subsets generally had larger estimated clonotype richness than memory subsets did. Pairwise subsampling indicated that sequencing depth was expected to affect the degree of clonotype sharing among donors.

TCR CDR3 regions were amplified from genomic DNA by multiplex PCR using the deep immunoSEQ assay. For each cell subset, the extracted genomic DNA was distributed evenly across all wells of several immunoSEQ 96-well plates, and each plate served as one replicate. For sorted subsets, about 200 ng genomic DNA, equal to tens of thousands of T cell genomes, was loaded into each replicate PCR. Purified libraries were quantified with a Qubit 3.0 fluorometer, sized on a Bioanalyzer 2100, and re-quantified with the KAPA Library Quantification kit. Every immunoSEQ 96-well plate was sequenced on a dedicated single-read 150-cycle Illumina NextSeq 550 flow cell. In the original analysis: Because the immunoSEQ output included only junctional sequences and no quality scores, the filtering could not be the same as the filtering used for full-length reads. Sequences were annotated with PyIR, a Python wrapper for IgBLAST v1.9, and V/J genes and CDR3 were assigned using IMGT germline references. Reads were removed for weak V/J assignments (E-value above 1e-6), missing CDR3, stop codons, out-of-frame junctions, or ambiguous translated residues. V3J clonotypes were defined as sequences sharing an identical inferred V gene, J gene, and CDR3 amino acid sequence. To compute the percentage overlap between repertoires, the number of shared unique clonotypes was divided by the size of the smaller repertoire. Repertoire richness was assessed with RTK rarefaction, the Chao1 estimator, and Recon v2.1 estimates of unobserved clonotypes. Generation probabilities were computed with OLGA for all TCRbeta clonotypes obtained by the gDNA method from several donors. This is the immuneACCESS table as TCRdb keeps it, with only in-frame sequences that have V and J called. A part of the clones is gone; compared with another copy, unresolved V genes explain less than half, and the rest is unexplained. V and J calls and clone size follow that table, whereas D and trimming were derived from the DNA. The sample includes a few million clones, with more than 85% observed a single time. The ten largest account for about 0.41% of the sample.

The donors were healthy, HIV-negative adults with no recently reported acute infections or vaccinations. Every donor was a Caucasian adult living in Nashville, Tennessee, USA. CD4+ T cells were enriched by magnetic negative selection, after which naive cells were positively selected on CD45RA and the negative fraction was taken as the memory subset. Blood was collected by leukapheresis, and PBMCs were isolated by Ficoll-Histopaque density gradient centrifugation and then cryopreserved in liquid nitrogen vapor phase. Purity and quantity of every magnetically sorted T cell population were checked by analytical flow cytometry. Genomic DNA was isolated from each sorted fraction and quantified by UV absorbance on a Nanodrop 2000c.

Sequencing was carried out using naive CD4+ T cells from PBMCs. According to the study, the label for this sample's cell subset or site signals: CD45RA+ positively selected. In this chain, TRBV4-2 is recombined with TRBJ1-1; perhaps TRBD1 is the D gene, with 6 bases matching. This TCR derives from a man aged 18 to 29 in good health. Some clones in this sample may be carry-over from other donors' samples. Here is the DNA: TGTGCCAGCAGCCAAGAACAGGGCCGACGGGCTTTCTTT. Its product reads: CASSQEQGRRAFF.